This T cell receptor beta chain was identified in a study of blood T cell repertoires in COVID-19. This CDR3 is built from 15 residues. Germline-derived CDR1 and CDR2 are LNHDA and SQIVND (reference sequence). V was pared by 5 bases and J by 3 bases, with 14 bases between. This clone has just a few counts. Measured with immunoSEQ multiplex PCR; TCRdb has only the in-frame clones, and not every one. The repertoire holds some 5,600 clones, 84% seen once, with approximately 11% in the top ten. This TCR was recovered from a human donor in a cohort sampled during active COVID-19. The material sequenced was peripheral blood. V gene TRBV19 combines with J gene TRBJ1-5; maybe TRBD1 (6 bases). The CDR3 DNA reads TGTGCCAGTAGTCACACAGGGATCCCCAATCAGCCCCAGCATTTT. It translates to CASSHTGIPNQPQHF. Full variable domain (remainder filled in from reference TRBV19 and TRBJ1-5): DGGITQSPKYLFRKEGQNVTLSCEQNLNHDAMYWYRQDPGQGLRLIYYSQIVNDFQKGDIAEGYSVSREKKESFPLTVTSAQKNPTAFYLCASSHTGIPNQPQHFGDGTRLSIL.